This TCR beta chain comes out of a study of T cell changes during pregnancy in multiple sclerosis. This clone was seen more than once but under ten times. Some clones are missing from TCRdb's copy, which holds only in-frame ones; the method was immunoSEQ multiplex PCR. The data show about 52,000 clones, roughly 92% seen once. Germline V gives CDR1 ENHRY, CDR2 SYGVKD. The CDR3 runs to 14 residues. V was clipped by 2 bases and J by 1 base, with 6 bases between them. This TCR was sampled from a female donor with multiple sclerosis, enrolled in a pregnancy study. The source was CD4+ T cells from peripheral blood mononuclear cells, collected in the third trimester of pregnancy. The chain carries TRBV10-3 and TRBJ1-5, with unresolved D. CDR3 bases: TGTGCCATCAGTGAGGGTGAGAGCAATCAGCCCCAGCATTTT. The encoded protein is CAISEGESNQPQHF.